A selection of T cell receptor beta chains follows, all from one sample in a study of T cells in localized non-small cell lung cancer. Profiled with immunoSEQ multiplex PCR; TCRdb holds only in-frame clones, not every one. Counted here are roughly 1,300 clones, 25% occurring once; the ten biggest clones make up roughly 10%. Sequenced here: normal lung tissue next to the tumor, sampled before any cancer treatment. Receptors were obtained from a male donor older than 55 with stage I lung adenocarcinoma. CDR3s include the opening cysteine and the closing phenylalanine or tryptophan. D genes are given only for firm matches. Clone size is shown for a subset of rows, as once, few, many or a class of expanded clone.

J gene | D gene | clone size | V gene | CDR3 DNA | CDR3 protein
TRBJ1-2 | TRBD1 | - | TRBV6-8 | TGTGCCATCAGCGAACAGGGGGAGCGCTATGGCTACACCTTC | CAISEQGERYGYTF
TRBJ2-1 | - | - | TRBV11-3 | TGTGCCAGCACTGTGCCCGGGTCCTACAATGAGCAGTTCTTC | CASTVPGSYNEQFF
TRBJ1-3 | - | - | TRBV6-8 | TGTGCCAGCAGTCCAGGGTCCCCTGGAAACACCATATATTTT | CASSPGSPGNTIYF
TRBJ2-3 | - | - | TRBV14 | TGTGCCAGCAGCCACCAGAGGGAAGGGTTTCGCCGTGATACGCAGTATTTT | CASSHQREGFRRDTQYF
TRBJ1-1 | TRBD1 | large | TRBV14 | TGTGCCAGCAGCCAAGCGGGACAGGGTAACGCTGAAGCTTTCTTT | CASSQAGQGNAEAFF
TRBJ2-6 | - | few | TRBV6-8 | TGTGCCAGCAGTCGGGACGCCTTGGGGGGGGCCAACGTCCTGACTTTC | CASSRDALGGANVLTF
TRBJ1-5 | - | - | TRBV28 | TGTGCCAGCACGGTAGGGCCGGGCAATCAGCCCCAGCATTTT | CASTVGPGNQPQHF
TRBJ2-1 | - | few | TRBV11-3 | TGTGCCAGCAGCTCCGGGCCGGGGAACAATGAGCAGTTCTTC | CASSSGPGNNEQFF
TRBJ2-7 | - | - | TRBV10-2 | TGCGCCAGCAGCCCAGGGAGTAGCGAGCAGTACTTC | CASSPGSSEQYF
TRBJ2-1 | - | - | TRBV9 | TGTGCCAGCAGTGGACGGGACGGAAGCTCCTACAATGAGCAGTTCTTC | CASSGRDGSSYNEQFF
TRBJ2-1 | - | few | TRBV9 | TGTGCCAGCAGCGCAGACTCTCGAGCGGCCTACAATGAGCAGTTCTTC | CASSADSRAAYNEQFF
TRBJ2-2 | TRBD2 | - | TRBV5-1 | TGCGCCAGCAGCCCCGGGACTAGGGGCACCGGGGAGCTGTTTTTT | CASSPGTRGTGELFF
TRBJ1-2 | - | - | TRBV29-1 | TGCAGCGTTGTTCGGTCGGACTATGGCTACACCTTC | CSVVRSDYGYTF
TRBJ2-6 | TRBD1 | - | TRBV6-8 | TGTGCCAGCAGTGACAGGGGAAGCTCTGGGGCCAACGTCCTGACTTTC | CASSDRGSSGANVLTF
TRBJ1-5 | - | - | TRBV29-1 | TGCAGCGTCCACGACAGGCCCCTCGATAGCAATCAGCCCCAGCATTTT | CSVHDRPLDSNQPQHF
TRBJ2-2 | TRBD2 | - | TRBV11-3 | TGTGCCAGCCTCGGACTAGCGGGAGATACCGGGGAGCTGTTTTTT | CASLGLAGDTGELFF
TRBJ1-5 | TRBD1 | - | TRBV28 | TGTGCCAGCAGTTCCCCCCGACAGGGGCGACATCAGCCCCAGCATTTT | CASSSPRQGRHQPQHF
TRBJ2-7 | TRBD2 | - | TRBV11-3 | TGTGCCAGCAGCTTAGATTCCCCGGGACTAGCGGGCGAGCAGTACTTC | CASSLDSPGLAGEQYF
TRBJ2-7 | - | - | TRBV19 | TGTGCCAGTAGTGTCCACGGGACGCATAGCTCCTACGAGCAGTACTTC | CASSVHGTHSSYEQYF
TRBJ2-7 | - | large | TRBV18 | TGTGCCAGCTCACTGGGAGGGGGGACGGTCTACGAGCAGTACTTC | CASSLGGGTVYEQYF
TRBJ2-7 | - | once | TRBV28 | TGTGCCAGCAGTACCCCCCGGGACAATCCTTTCGTCTACGAGCAGTACTTC | CASSTPRDNPFVYEQYF
TRBJ2-1 | - | - | TRBV11-3 | TGTGCCAGCAGCTTAGATTCAGGAATGCTTGCTGAGCAGTTCTTC | CASSLDSGMLAEQFF
TRBJ2-7 | - | few | TRBV11-3 | TGTGCCAGCAGCTTGGGGCAGCTCTCCTACGAGCAGTACTTC | CASSLGQLSYEQYF
TRBJ1-5 | - | - | TRBV30 | TGTGCCTGGAGCCGTGATAGCAATCAGCCCCAGCATTTT | CAWSRDSNQPQHF
TRBJ2-3 | - | medium-sized | TRBV6-8 | TGTGCCAGCAGTGTGGTGGGGCCAAGCACAGATACGCAGTATTTT | CASSVVGPSTDTQYF
TRBJ1-1 | - | few | TRBV28 | TGTGCCAGCAGCATACAGCGGAGGGGCACTGAAGCTTTCTTT | CASSIQRRGTEAFF
TRBJ2-1 | TRBD2 | - | TRBV11-3 | TGTGCCAGCAGCTCACTTCTACTAGCGGGGGGCCTCAATGAGCAGTTCTTC | CASSSLLLAGGLNEQFF
TRBJ2-6 | - | few | TRBV9 | TGTGCCAGCAGCGTCGCTGGCGGGGCCAACGTCCTGACTTTC | CASSVAGGANVLTF
TRBJ1-5 | TRBD1 | - | TRBV12-5 | TGTGCTAGCTCCCCGTCAGGGGGTACCAATCAGCCCCAGCATTTT | CASSPSGGTNQPQHF
TRBJ2-1 | TRBD2 | few | TRBV6-8 | TGTGCCAGCAGTTTCGGACTAGCGCCCACGTCTGAGCAGTTCTTC | CASSFGLAPTSEQFF
TRBJ2-3 | TRBD2 | - | TRBV28 | TGTGCCAGCAGTTCCCTAGCGGGAGGCGCAGATACGCAGTATTTT | CASSSLAGGADTQYF
TRBJ1-5 | - | - | TRBV28 | TGTGCCAGCGGACCCAATGGGGGCAATCAGCCCCAGCATTTT | CASGPNGGNQPQHF
TRBJ1-5 | TRBD1 | - | TRBV4-1 | TGCGCCAGCAGCCAAGGCTTACAGGGGAATCAGCCCCAGCATTTT | CASSQGLQGNQPQHF
TRBJ2-7 | TRBD2 | - | TRBV29-1 | TGCAGCGTTGATCCTAGCGGGAGTCGGCACGAGCAGTACTTC | CSVDPSGSRHEQYF
TRBJ2-1 | TRBD2 | - | TRBV11-3 | TGTGCCAGCAGTATAAGACTAGCGAACTACAATGAGCAGTTCTTC | CASSIRLANYNEQFF
TRBJ2-5 | - | few | TRBV5-1 | TGCGCCAGCAGACCCTCACCCGTGAAGGAGACCCAGTACTTC | CASRPSPVKETQYF
TRBJ1-1 | - | medium-sized | TRBV11-3 | TGTGCCAGCAGCTTCGCTTTGGAAGGGGTCTTGAACACTGAAGCTTTCTTT | CASSFALEGVLNTEAFF
TRBJ1-1 | TRBD1 | - | TRBV5-1 | TGCGCCAGCAGCCCGGACAGGGGGGTTAGTAACGCTGAAGCTTTCTTT | CASSPDRGVSNAEAFF
TRBJ1-1 | - | - | TRBV5-1 | TGCGCCAGCAGCCTTGGGTCCCAGGTCACTGAAGCTTTCTTT | CASSLGSQVTEAFF
TRBJ1-1 | - | medium-sized | TRBV11-3 | TGTGCCAGCAGCCTACAGGGAACGGGGACTGAAGCTTTCTTT | CASSLQGTGTEAFF
TRBJ1-5 | TRBD1 | few | TRBV6-7 | TGTGCCAGCAGTCCTAGGACAGGTAGCAGTGAGTTCCAGTGGCATTTT | CASSPRTGSSEFQWHF
TRBJ2-2 | - | - | TRBV28 | TGTGCCAGCAGTTTGCCTAGGAGGGGCACCGGGGAGCTGTTTTTT | CASSLPRRGTGELFF
TRBJ2-5 | - | - | TRBV25-1 | TGTGCCAGTCCTTGGTTCGACGCATACCACCAACAAGAGACCCAGTACTTC | CASPWFDAYHQQETQYF
TRBJ1-1 | - | - | TRBV6-8 | TGTGCCAGCAGTATGGAGGGTCATAAAATTGAAGCTTTCTTT | CASSMEGHKIEAFF
TRBJ2-2 | TRBD1 | medium-sized | TRBV11-3 | TGTGCCAGCAGCTTGGCCGGGACAGGGGCCACCGGGGAGCTGTTTTTT | CASSLAGTGATGELFF
TRBJ2-3 | TRBD2 | - | TRBV11-3 | TGTGCCAGCAGCTTATCCGGGACTAGCTTAGATACGCAGTATTTT | CASSLSGTSLDTQYF
TRBJ2-6 | - | - | TRBV28 | TGTGCCAGCAGTCGGGAAGGGGTATCCGGGGCCAACGTCCTGACTTTC | CASSREGVSGANVLTF
TRBJ2-5 | - | - | TRBV19 | TGTGCCAGTAGTATAGGGACCGTGGGGACCCAGTACTTC | CASSIGTVGTQYF
TRBJ1-1 | - | large | TRBV19 | TGTGCCAGTAGTCCCCGGGACAATGAAGCTTTCTTT | CASSPRDNEAFF
TRBJ1-5 | TRBD1 | - | TRBV11-3 | TGTGCCAGCAGCTTAGGGGACAGGGAACATCAGCCCCAGCATTTT | CASSLGDREHQPQHF
TRBJ1-1 | - | few | TRBV6-8 | TGTGCCAGCAGTCGAGCCACAGGGACTGAAGCTTTCTTT | CASSRATGTEAFF
TRBJ2-3 | - | - | TRBV29-1 | TGCAGCGTTGAAGATCTCATGGGACACCAAGCCACAGATACGCAGTATTTT | CSVEDLMGHQATDTQYF
TRBJ2-7 | - | - | TRBV10-1 | TGCGCCAGCACCTACCACCGGAGGGGCGAGCAGTACTTC | CASTYHRRGEQYF